A selection of T cell receptor beta chains follows, all from one sample in a study of blood T cells in healthy people across ages. TCRdb re-called the 5' RACE reads through MiXCR, storing one row per CDR3 protein. The sample carries 850,000 or so distinct CDR3 sequences, 29% recorded once. The sequenced sample was blood. Every receptor here comes from a woman older than 75 in good health. Both conserved end residues are trimmed from each CDR3. Each record gives: V gene, J gene, CDR3 protein.

TRBV20-1	TRBJ1-5	SASPATLGQPQH
TRBV20-1	TRBJ2-2	SARGLAGGPGTGERF
TRBV7-8	TRBJ1-5	ASSLAERRQGQRPQH
TRBV25-1	TRBJ1-2	ASSEGQGRPDHGYT
TRBV7-2	TRBJ1-1	ASSSAGKNTETF
TRBV12-3/TRBV12-4	TRBJ2-7	ASSHRDRSNEQY
TRBV20-1	TRBJ2-7	SARTLGAGVVEQY
TRBV5-1	TRBJ1-2	ASSPFGQGARGYT
TRBV12-3/TRBV12-4	TRBJ2-2	ASSQQGNTGELF
TRBV24-1	TRBJ2-1	ATSDYDRYNEQF
TRBV28	TRBJ2-5	ASRTGAGTQY
TRBV5-4	TRBJ1-2	ASSWESGQGGYT
TRBV12-3/TRBV12-4	TRBJ2-5	ASSRSGGGPETQY
TRBV6-2/TRBV6-3	TRBJ2-3	ASSPPDSLPRADTQY
TRBV4-1	.	ASSRPDRESYEQY
TRBV30	TRBJ2-1	AWSRLVNEQF
TRBV12-3/TRBV12-4	TRBJ1-1	ASRQGGHGVTEAF
TRBV5-1	TRBJ2-2	ASRKDGLNTGELF
TRBV25-1	TRBJ2-2	ASSTGTGGRGELF
TRBV7-9	TRBJ1-4	ASSPGQKLF
TRBV11-3	TRBJ2-5	ASSRGVRETQY
TRBV9	TRBJ2-7	ASSVSGATYEQY
TRBV11-3	TRBJ1-1	ASSLGVLAEAF
TRBV28	TRBJ2-7	ASSLLTTPTGEQY
TRBV5-1	TRBJ2-1	ASSPGEVVNEQF
TRBV5-6	TRBJ2-5	ASSLGIVPSETQY
TRBV18	.	ASSPLVGNLVDEQY
TRBV5-1	TRBJ2-6	ASSIAPGQESGANVLT
TRBV5-5	TRBJ1-6	ASSSGTASYNSPLH
TRBV19	TRBJ2-1	ASKGGFSSYNEQF
TRBV20-1	TRBJ2-2	SAREAGPTGELF
TRBV25-1	TRBJ2-5	ASSGTDRGIPQY
TRBV28	TRBJ2-3	ASSFSTKGPY
TRBV5-1	TRBJ2-1	ASSLRRPGTGQF
TRBV5-1	TRBJ2-6	ASSVSTGGASSGANVLT
TRBV7-9	TRBJ1-2	ASSLARILVGTGNYGYT
TRBV20-1	TRBJ2-1	SARSPGTSGGNEQF
TRBV12-3/TRBV12-4	TRBJ1-6	ASRSIDYNSPPH
TRBV12-3/TRBV12-4	TRBJ2-5	ASSLAGTSGVKETQY
TRBV6-5	TRBJ1-2	ASSYSRLNYGYT
TRBV3-1	TRBJ2-3	ASSQGTVGADTQY
TRBV4-1	TRBJ1-2	ASSQSTETGRDYGYT
TRBV12-3/TRBV12-4	TRBJ1-4	ASSPLQGTNEKLF